One sample yielded the 21 T cell receptor beta chains listed below, sequenced in a study of T cell repertoires in ileal Crohn's disease. The protocol was immunoSEQ multiplex PCR, while the TCRdb copy is restricted to in-frame clones and leaves out a portion. The sample has approximately 2,300 clones, 96% seen once. The sample consisted of ileal tissue. The receptors derive from an adult with Crohn's disease.

Written as DNA, the CDR3 is TGTGCCAGCAGCTTGGATGGGAGCACTGAAGCTTTCTTT. Protein product: CASSLDGSTEAFF. The chain links TRBV5-6 to TRBJ1-1, with D hard to call. Trimming cost V 0 bases and J 4 bases, with 7 bases left between them. The germline V gene encodes CDR1 SGHDT and CDR2 YYEEEE. The CDR3 runs to 13 residues. Complete variable domain (other parts from reference TRBV5-6 and TRBJ1-1): DAGVTQSPTHLIKTRGQQVTLRCSPKSGHDTVSWYQQALGQGPQFIFQYYEEEERQRGNFPDRFSGHQFPNYSSELNVNALLLGDSALYLCASSLDGSTEAFFGQGTRLTVV.

The gene calls are TRBV6-1 and TRBJ1-2, with 10 bases matching TRBD1. The CDR3 loop spans 14 amino acids. V was clipped by 6 bases and J by 8 bases; unmatched bases: 9. From germline, CDR1 is MNHNS and CDR2 SASEGT. The DNA for the CDR3 is TGTGCCAGCAGAAGGGACAGGGGAACGGCCGGCTACACCTTC. Protein sequence: CASRRDRGTAGYTF.

The chain has TRBV6-4 and TRBJ2-1, with D perhaps matching TRBD2 (5 bases). Trimming pared 4 bases from V and 8 bases from J, leaving 18 bases between. The CDR3 totals 15 residues. CDR1 is MRHNA, CDR2 SNTAGT, per germline. DNA for the CDR3: TGTGCCAGCAGTGCGTCGGACTTGCATCGAGATGAGCAGTTCTTC. The encoded protein is CASSASDLHRDEQFF.

The CDR3 spells CASSPDRGKQETQYF. CDR3 bases: TGTGCCAGCAGCCCCGACAGGGGAAAGCAAGAGACCCAGTACTTC. The chain recombines TRBV7-2 with TRBJ2-5, with 8 bases aligning to TRBD1. Germline CDR1 and CDR2: SGHTA and FQGNSA. Trimming at V came to 5 bases and at J to 2 bases, leaving 7 bases not matched to a gene. This CDR3 is 15 amino acids long.

This clone showed up just once. V is TRBV19 and J is TRBJ2-5, with unresolved D. Trimming shortened V by 6 bases and J by 1 base, and 9 bases separated the two germline ends. Germline V gene lookup returns CDR1 LNHDA and CDR2 SQIVND (reference sequence). The CDR3 spans 13 residues. The CDR3: CASRARSQETQYF. CDR3 DNA sequence: TGTGCCAGTAGGGCACGGAGCCAAGAGACCCAGTACTTC.

This rearrangement joins TRBV10-3 to TRBJ2-2; TRBD1 matches at 9 bases. Looked up from germline, CDR1 is ENHRY and CDR2 is SYGVKD. This CDR3 has 15 residues. V gave up 7 bases and J gave up 7 bases; unmatched junction bases: 10. The CDR3: CAITSRDRDDGELFF. Here the CDR3 DNA reads TGTGCCATCACTAGCCGGGACAGGGACGACGGGGAGCTGTTTTTT.

The chain carries TRBV5-4 and TRBJ2-7, with 7 positions matching TRBD1. V was pared by 4 bases and J by 0 bases, with 4 bases of the junction left unmatched. The CDR3 is made up of 14 amino acids. CDR1 and CDR2 from the germline V gene are SGHNT and YYREEE (reference sequence). The CDR3 DNA reads as TGTGCCAGCAGCCCGGACAGGTTCTCCTACGAGCAGTACTTC. Residues: CASSPDRFSYEQYF.

The V gene is TRBV5-6, the J gene TRBJ1-4, with no clear D. The CDR3 extends over 12 amino acids. Germline-derived CDR1 and CDR2 are SGHDT and YYEEEE. The V end lost 3 bases, the J end lost 5 bases, and 5 bases lay between the germline ends. The CDR3 DNA sequence: TGTGCCAGCAGCTCTACCAATGAAAAACTGTTTTTT. It encodes CASSSTNEKLFF. The full variable domain, rest sourced from reference TRBV5-6 and TRBJ1-4, is DAGVTQSPTHLIKTRGQQVTLRCSPKSGHDTVSWYQQALGQGPQFIFQYYEEEERQRGNFPDRFSGHQFPNYSSELNVNALLLGDSALYLCASSSTNEKLFFGSGTQLSVL.

The rearrangement joins TRBV5-1 to TRBJ2-5; D unclear. Trimming cost V 2 bases and J 3 bases, with 5 bases left between them. Germline V gene sequence: CDR1 SGHRS, CDR2 YFSETQ. The CDR3 extends over 12 amino acids. DNA of the CDR3: TGCGCCAGCAGCTTTGAGGAAGAGACCCAGTACTTC. Translated: CASSFEEETQYF.

J is TRBJ2-3 and V is TRBV14; D is unresolved. The ends were cut back, 4 bases at V and 5 bases at J, with 7 bases in the middle. This CDR3 is built from 12 residues. The germline V gene has CDR1 SGHDN and CDR2 FVKESK. CDR3 DNA: TGTGCCAGCAGCCCAAACAGAGATACGCAGTATTTT. As protein: CASSPNRDTQYF.

The chain recombines TRBV5-1 with TRBJ2-2; TRBD2 might be the D (6 bases). Germline V lookup: CDR1 SGHRS, CDR2 YFSETQ. This CDR3 is 17 amino acids long. With 0 bases removed from V and 6 bases from J, the gap between germline ends came to 18 bases. CDR3 sequence: CASSLAIGGFKPGELFF. The CDR3 DNA follows: TGCGCCAGCAGCTTGGCCATTGGAGGGTTTAAGCCCGGGGAGCTGTTTTTT.

The chain has TRBV18 and TRBJ1-3; possibly TRBD1 for D (6 bases). Looked up from germline, CDR1 is KGHSH and CDR2 is LQKENI. V dropped 0 bases and J dropped 2 bases, with 8 bases sitting between them. The CDR3 runs 15 residues. The CDR3 here is CASSPPAGAGNTIYF. CDR3 DNA sequence: TGTGCCAGCTCACCACCGGCAGGGGCTGGAAACACCATATATTTT.

The rearrangement joins TRBV10-3 to TRBJ2-5; no clear D gene. Trimming took 8 bases from V and 0 from J, leaving 7 bases between them. The CDR3 contains 12 residues. Germline lookup yields CDR1 ENHRY and CDR2 SYGVKD. The CDR3 DNA follows: TGTGCCATCTCTCCCGACCAAGAGACCCAGTACTTC. Translated, it gives CAISPDQETQYF.

The chain is built from TRBV30 and TRBJ1-1; the D is unclear. V gave up 5 bases and J gave up 1 base, with 11 bases separating them. Germline CDR1 reads GTSNPN; CDR2 reads SVGIG (reference sequence). CDR3 length: 13 residues. This CDR3 is CAWSPGRNTEAFF. The CDR3 DNA reads as TGTGCCTGGTCCCCGGGGAGGAACACTGAAGCTTTCTTT.

The genes are TRBV7-9 and TRBJ2-7, with D possibly matching TRBD2 (5 bases). The germline V gene has CDR1 SEHNR and CDR2 FQNEAQ (reference sequence). This CDR3 region has 12 residues. V was pared by 4 bases and J by 3 bases, with 7 bases between. The CDR3 DNA reads TGTGCCAGCAGCTCCGCGGGCTACGAGCAGTACTTC. Amino acid sequence: CASSSAGYEQYF.

This chain uses TRBV4-1 with TRBJ2-1; TRBD2 matches 9 bases. This CDR3 contains 16 residues. V lost 3 bases and J lost 0; bases outside the gene matches: 3. Germline-derived CDR1 and CDR2 are MGHRA and YSYEKL. Written as DNA, the CDR3 is TGCGCCAGCAGCCACTATAGCGGGAGCTCCTACAATGAGCAGTTCTTC. The encoded protein is CASSHYSGSSYNEQFF.

V and J are TRBV28 and TRBJ2-5, with a weak D call TRBD2 (6 bases). V was shortened by 3 bases and J by 5 bases, with 13 bases between the two germline ends. The CDR3 totals 14 residues. Germline-derived CDR1 and CDR2 are MDHEN and SYDVKM. This CDR3 reads CASSLGLSGETQYF. CDR3 DNA: TGTGCCAGCAGTTTGGGACTTTCAGGGGAGACCCAGTACTTC.

V is TRBV28 and J is TRBJ1-5, with a possible D match to TRBD1 (6 bases). V lost 8 bases to trimming and J lost 10 bases, with 21 bases between them. Germline CDR1 reads MDHEN; CDR2 reads SYDVKM. This CDR3 is 14 amino acids long. The CDR3 spells CASQIQGTLLPQHF. CDR3 in DNA: TGTGCCAGCCAGATACAGGGTACTCTCCTACCCCAGCATTTT.

This sequence joins TRBV19 and TRBJ1-5; D remains ambiguous. The germline gives CDR1 LNHDA, CDR2 SQIVND (reference sequence). Trimming took off 0 bases at V and 0 bases at J, with 9 bases between the two ends. The CDR3 is 16 residues long. The CDR3 is CASSIDLAYSNQPQHF. CDR3 coding DNA: TGTGCCAGTAGTATAGATCTAGCCTATAGCAATCAGCCCCAGCATTTT.

The V call is TRBV2, the J call TRBJ1-5; D is unresolved. Deletions cut 6 bases from V and 2 bases from J, with 14 bases between. Germline CDR1 reads SNHLY; CDR2 reads FYNNEI. This CDR3 comprises 15 residues. The CDR3 nucleotides are TGTGCCAGCAGCTCAACAGAAATTCGCAATCAGCCCCAGCATTTT. Amino acids: CASSSTEIRNQPQHF.

This rearrangement joins TRBV5-6 to TRBJ1-1, with 10 bases aligning to TRBD1. The CDR3 contains 15 residues. Germline trimming cut 1 base from V and 4 bases from J; bases unmatched to any gene: 4. Germline loops: CDR1 SGHDT, CDR2 YYEEEE. CDR3 protein: CASSLRDRGGTEAFF. In DNA, the CDR3 is TGTGCCAGCAGCTTGAGGGACAGGGGAGGCACTGAAGCTTTCTTT.